The present entry profiles one T cell receptor (beta chain) with its context. Its antigen remains undetermined. It has no much larger one-base neighbor in the sample; base qualities were not kept. The entire isolated RNA was reverse transcribed using the High Capacity cDNA Reverse Transcription Kit, and thus expressed TCRB transcripts were sequenced. Stem cell-like memory T cell samples underwent survey-depth immunoSEQ sequencing, averaging around 1 million total reads per sample. Sorted cells were lysed in RLT buffer, and RNA was extracted using DNase-treated RNeasy Micro or Mini kits according to cell number. To prevent cross-contamination, every cell subset was processed on its own, while patient and healthy donor samples were processed together. The immunoSEQ multiplex PCR was used to amplify TCRB sequences from cDNA, generating 87-bp fragments that spanned the CDR3 region. Sequencing of the amplicons was performed on the Illumina HiSeq platform. The original methods were these. Synthetic template baselines were used to correct PCR bias computationally, reads within Hamming distance 2 were collapsed together, and singletons that could not be merged were discarded. Reads were aligned against IMGT to assign V, D and J genes, CDR3 length and insertions or deletions at six rearrangement sites. Within each subset, clonotype counts were normalized to sorted cell number, and only after that were true diversity and Gini coefficients computed with the tcR R package. Repertoire sharing was quantified using the overlap coefficient calculated on TCRB nucleotide sequences. The immuneACCESS repertoire file appears here via TCRdb, limited to in-frame rearrangements. These files lack a portion of the clones; in checked studies, under half of the deficit traces to unresolved V genes, and the cause of the others is not known. The V and J calls and the clone size are those of that table, but D and trimming were determined from the DNA. In all, the sample holds about 16,000 clones, and roughly 70% of those were seen once. Around 0.79% of the sample is in the top ten clones.

From the cysteine up to the phenylalanine, the CDR3 has a length of 15 residues. The sequence is cut down to CDR3 DNA, 45 bases in frame from base 1. Based on the germline V gene, the CDR1 and CDR2 sequences are SNHLY and FYNNEI. The V end gives up 4 bases and the J end 5 bases, leaving 1 base in the junction not matched to a gene. The data stem from a study of beta chain features in type 1 diabetes (dated by TCRdb to 2016 to 2019). Broadly, across the study: No differences in mean age, gender distribution, total cell number or subset yield were found between patients and healthy donors. Across all samples, almost 110 million sorted cells were examined, and cell number per subset correlated strongly with RNA yield. The study compared the TCRB repertoires of sorted circulating CD4+ T cell subsets in recently diagnosed type 1 diabetes patients with those in matched healthy donors. Regulatory and stem cell-like memory subsets were obtained from only 8 patients and roughly 8 healthy donors, while naive and central memory subsets were obtained from all 30 or so donors. Here is what the overall study found, with its caveats: Because cDNA was sequenced instead of genomic DNA, activated cells with high expression could be over-represented, although the groups did not differ in activation or CD3 levels. Shorter templates might be favored by PCR, yet because patient and control samples were amplified and corrected together, any such skew would affect both groups equally. At VDJ recombination sites, patients with type 1 diabetes made fewer insertions and deleted more nucleotides, a pattern implying thymic rearrangement abnormalities. Type 1 diabetes patients showed a moderate but significant shortening of TCRB CDR3 length in all four CD4+ subsets. Naive, central memory and regulatory TCRB repertoires appeared to be more alike among patients than among healthy donors. Because the HLA sub-analyses included only small numbers of individuals, any influence of HLA type on TCRB rearrangement was left unresolved.

A single peripheral blood draw of roughly 0.11 L on average was collected from each donor into heparinised tubes. Naive, central memory, regulatory and stem cell-like memory CD4+ T cells were sorted on a BD FACSAria II using a panel including CD45RO, CCR7, CD25, CD127, CD95 and CD27. A purity above 95% was achieved for all sorted populations. PBMCs were separated immediately by Lymphoprep density gradient centrifugation and were stained directly, without being cultured. To minimize batch effects, samples were stained and sorted in pairs, one healthy donor with one patient per experiment. The chain joins TRBV2 to TRBJ2-2, with TRBD2 matching 13 junction bases. This receptor was obtained from a man aged 25-45 years with type 1 diabetes. Material for sequencing was stem cell memory CD4+ T cells from blood. Sample cell subset or site, as interpreted from the label and publication: stem cell-like memory CD4+ T cells. The nucleotides read TGTGCCAGCAGTGGGGGACTAGCGGGGACCGGGGAGCTGTTTTTT. It translates to CASSGGLAGTGELFF. The entire variable domain, with the stretches around the CDR3 drawn from the reference TRBV2 and TRBJ2-2 proteins, is EPEVTQTPSHQVTQMGQEVILRCVPISNHLYFYWYRQILGQKVEFLVSFYNNEISEKSEIFDDQFSVERPDGSNFTLKIRSTKLEDSAMYFCASSGGLAGTGELFFGEGSRLTVL.